The present T cell receptor beta chain was sequenced within a study of shared clonotypes between healthy human individuals. Assay used: immunoSEQ multiplex PCR; TCRdb lists only in-frame clones, some missing. The sample lists around 510,000 clones, about 96% occurring once. Regarding this clone: The target antigen is unknown. An end of the junction does not agree with germline; a read error may underlie this.

This CDR3 region has 13 residues. Germline V gene lookup returns CDR1 SGHRS and CDR2 YFSETQ. Whole-study findings and limits: In general, naive subsets displayed greater estimated richness than memory subsets did. The study sampled only blood, and tissue repertoires likely differ.

The rearrangement joins TRBV5-1 to TRBJ1-4; D is undetermined. The material sequenced was naive CD4+ T cells sorted from blood. Stated subset: CD45RA+ positively selected. The receptor comes from a woman aged 25 to 45 in good health. In DNA, the CDR3 is TGCACCAGCAGGCGTGGGGATTATGAAAAACTGTTTTTT. Translated, it gives CTSRRGDYEKLFF.